The clone carrying this T cell receptor beta chain was recorded only once. This entry is derived from a study of PD-1 blockade in mismatch repair-deficient tumors. PCR or immunohistochemistry showed mismatch repair deficiency in every enrolled patient. The table came from immunoSEQ multiplex PCR; TCRdb's copy has only in-frame clones and leaves some out. The sample shows some 120,000 clones, roughly 90% of them seen only once. V lost 5 bases and J lost 5; bases outside the gene matches: 24. The length of the CDR3 is 19 residues. Germline CDR1 LGHNT, CDR2 FRNRAP. The sample here was peripheral blood, taken approximately 73 weeks after starting pembrolizumab. This chain joins TRBV12-5 and TRBJ2-7; 7 bases align to TRBD2. The origin of this receptor is an adult with mismatch repair-deficient cancer. For the CDR3, the DNA is TGTGCTAGTGGTGGGGAGGGGCAGGCTATCCGATACCCAATCAACGAGCAGTACTTC. Its translation is CASGGEGQAIRYPINEQYF.